This is a list of T cell receptor beta chains from one sample in a study of vaccination and CD4 T cells after COVID-19. The antigens these receptors bind are not known. TCRdb passed the PCR reads through MiXCR, listing each CDR3 protein once. The table includes more than 14,000 distinct CDR3 sequences, about 45% detected once. The sequencing input was CD4+ T cells from blood, cultured in vitro. These receptors came from a human donor who had recovered from COVID-19. Each CDR3 is given with its conserved first and last residue. D genes are given only for firm matches. Size is omitted from some rows. Given values are once, few, many or a class for expanded clones.

v_call,clone_size,d_call,j_call,cdr3_nt,cdr3_aa
TRBV20-1,few,TRBD1,TRBJ2-7,TGCAGTGCTAGAGACCCGCGAACAGGGGGCGTCGAGCAGTACTTC,CSARDPRTGGVEQYF
TRBV7-8,once,.,TRBJ1-4,TGTGCCAGCAGCTTAGGTCGGGGGGATGAAAAACTGTTTTTT,CASSLGRGDEKLFF
TRBV30,few,TRBD1,TRBJ1-6,TGTGCCTGGAGTGGGGACAGGGGTACTTCACCCCTCCACTTT,CAWSGDRGTSPLHF
TRBV20-1,.,.,TRBJ2-6,TGCAGTGCTAGCCGGCCGGGACCCCCCTCTGGGGCCAACGTCCTGACTTTC,CSASRPGPPSGANVLTF
TRBV5-6,few,.,TRBJ2-5,TGTGCCAGCAGCTTGTATGGCGGGACTGGGCAAGAGACCCAGTACTTC,CASSLYGGTGQETQYF
TRBV4-1,few,.,TRBJ1-1,TGCGCCAGCAGCCAAGCCCAGCGGAACACTGAAGCTTTCTTT,CASSQAQRNTEAFF
TRBV2,.,.,TRBJ2-2,TGTGCCAGCAGTGATAACACCGGGGGGCTGTTTTTT,CASSDNTGGLFF
TRBV11-2,few,TRBD1,TRBJ1-5,TGTGCCAGCAGCACAGACAGGGGTAGCTGGAAGCCCCAGCATTTT,CASSTDRGSWKPQHF
TRBV7-9,few,.,TRBJ1-2,TGTGCCAGCAGCTTAGAGGAGGGTAACTATGGCTACACCTTC,CASSLEEGNYGYTF
TRBV6-1,few,.,TRBJ1-2,TGTGCCAGCAGTGAAGGTTTCGCAGGGGCTAACTATGGCTACACCTTC,CASSEGFAGANYGYTF
TRBV28,.,.,TRBJ2-1,TGTGCCAGCAGTTTAGGGTACGGTGGGGAGCAGTTCTTC,CASSLGYGGEQFF
TRBV5-3,.,.,TRBJ1-6,TGTGCCAGCAGGCGGGGTGTAGGTTATAATTCACCCCTCCACTTT,CASRRGVGYNSPLHF
TRBV7-2,few,.,TRBJ2-3,TGTGCCAGCAGCTTAGCGCTAGGCCGGACAGATACGCAGTATTTT,CASSLALGRTDTQYF
TRBV6-1,few,.,TRBJ2-3,TGTGCCAGCAGGGGTCCGTTCCTCACAGATACGCAGTATTTT,CASRGPFLTDTQYF
TRBV7-2,few,TRBD2,TRBJ2-3,TGTGCCAGCAGCTTTAGCGGGGGGGCCACAGATACGCAGTATTTT,CASSFSGGATDTQYF
TRBV20-1,.,.,TRBJ2-3,TGCAGTGCTAGGGTGGGGGCGGGAAGAGGTAGCACAGATACGCAGTATTTT,CSARVGAGRGSTDTQYF
TRBV20-1,few,TRBD2,TRBJ2-1,TGCAGTGCTACTCGAGCGGGGAGAGGCTACAATGAGCAGTTCTTC,CSATRAGRGYNEQFF
TRBV24-1,few,TRBD2,TRBJ2-1,TGTGCCACCATGACTAGCGGGAGCAATGAGCAGTTCTTC,CATMTSGSNEQFF
TRBV9,.,.,TRBJ1-6,TGTGCCAGCAGCGTTGGTCGACATAATTCACCCCTCCACTTT,CASSVGRHNSPLHF
TRBV7-8,.,.,TRBJ1-1,TGTGCCAGCAGCTTAGTGTCCGAGGGCGCTTTCTTT,CASSLVSEGAFF
TRBV12-3/TRBV12-4,.,TRBD2,TRBJ2-1,TGTGCCAGCAGTTTCCTAGCGGGGGGCTTGTCCTACAATGAGCAGTTCTTC,CASSFLAGGLSYNEQFF
TRBV28,few,.,TRBJ1-1,TGTGCCAGCAGGAGGGGAATCATGAACACTGAAGCTTTCTTT,CASRRGIMNTEAFF
TRBV6-5,.,.,TRBJ2-2,TGTGCCAGCAGTTACTCGATGCGGAGGGCGGGTTCCGGGGAGCTGTTTTTT,CASSYSMRRAGSGELFF
TRBV2,.,TRBD1,TRBJ2-5,TGTGCCAGCAGTGAGGACAGGGGAGGGGAGACCCAGTACTTC,CASSEDRGGETQYF
TRBV6-1,few,.,TRBJ1-5,TGTGCCAGCAGTGCAAGCTGGGATCAGCCCCAGCATTTT,CASSASWDQPQHF
TRBV30,.,TRBD1,TRBJ2-2,TGTGCCTGGAGTGTAACGACAGGGCGGACCGGGGAGCTGTTTTTT,CAWSVTTGRTGELFF
TRBV6-1,.,TRBD2,TRBJ2-2,TGTGCCAGCAAGGGACTAGCGGGAGGGATCAGCACCGGGGAGCTGTTTTTT,CASKGLAGGISTGELFF
TRBV6-1,once,.,TRBJ2-2,TGTGCCAGTCGAGTCGCCGGGGAGCTGTTTTTT,CASRVAGELFF
TRBV29-1,.,.,TRBJ2-3,TGCAGCCTCGACGAGGGGGGTACGGATACGCAGTATTTT,CSLDEGGTDTQYF
TRBV6-5,.,.,TRBJ1-6,TGTGCCAGCAGTTACTATGAAGGGGCAGGCTCACCCCTCCACTTT,CASSYYEGAGSPLHF
TRBV20-1,few,.,TRBJ1-2,TGCAGTGCTAGAGATTCGCCCCTGGGGGAAATCAAACACCCTTTCTATGGCTACACCTTC,CSARDSPLGEIKHPFYGYTF
TRBV7-8,few,.,TRBJ1-1,TGTGCCAGCAGCTTAGTGTTTCCAGGGACGGGGGCTTTCTTT,CASSLVFPGTGAFF
TRBV20-1,few,.,TRBJ1-3,TGCAGTGCTAGACAGACGTCTGGAAACACCATATATTTT,CSARQTSGNTIYF
TRBV18,few,.,TRBJ1-2,TGTGCCAGCTCACTACAACAGGGTGGATATGGCTACACCTTC,CASSLQQGGYGYTF
TRBV7-2,.,.,TRBJ2-5,TGTGCCAGCAGCTTAGCAGCTAAGGAGACCCAGTACTTC,CASSLAAKETQYF
TRBV6-1,.,.,TRBJ2-1,TGTGCCAGCAGCCGTCCGCGGACGAGTTGGAATGAGCAGTTCTTC,CASSRPRTSWNEQFF
TRBV5-4,.,.,TRBJ2-7,TGTGCCAGCAGCACCCGGGTTAGCGAGCAGTACTTC,CASSTRVSEQYF